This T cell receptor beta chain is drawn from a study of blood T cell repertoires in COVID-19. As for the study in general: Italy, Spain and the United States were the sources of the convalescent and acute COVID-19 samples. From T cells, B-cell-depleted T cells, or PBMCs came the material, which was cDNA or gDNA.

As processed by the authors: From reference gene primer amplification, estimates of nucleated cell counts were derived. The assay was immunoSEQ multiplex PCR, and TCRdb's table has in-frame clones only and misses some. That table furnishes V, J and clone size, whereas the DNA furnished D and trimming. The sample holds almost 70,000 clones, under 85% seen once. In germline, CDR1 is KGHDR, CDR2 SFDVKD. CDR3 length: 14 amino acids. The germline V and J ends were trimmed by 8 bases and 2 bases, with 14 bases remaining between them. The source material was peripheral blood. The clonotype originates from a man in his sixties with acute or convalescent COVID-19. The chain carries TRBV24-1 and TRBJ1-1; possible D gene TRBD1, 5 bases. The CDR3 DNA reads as TGTGCCACCACCTCGGGGGGATTAAACACTGAAGCTTTCTTT. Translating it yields CATTSGGLNTEAFF.